This TCR beta chain appears in the sequencing data of a study of blood T cell repertoires in COVID-19. Study summary: Acute and convalescent COVID-19 samples came from the United States, Italy and Spain. T cells, B-cell-depleted T cells, or PBMCs provided the cDNA or gDNA that served as material.

Germline V lookup: CDR1 MDHEN, CDR2 SYDVKM. The CDR3 has 12 amino acids. Between the trimmed V and J ends, which lost 6 bases and 6 bases, there was a span of 11 bases. Study processing details: The authors estimated nucleated cell counts from reference gene primer amplification. Sequencing used immunoSEQ multiplex PCR; TCRdb keeps in-frame clones, though not all of them. That table gives V, J and clone size, and the DNA gave D and trimming. Here the sample spans around 94,000 clones, approximately 86% being singletons. Specimen: peripheral blood. The gene calls are TRBV28 and TRBJ1-1; the D is unclear. The receptor was derived from a man at least 80 years old with acute or convalescent COVID-19. The CDR3 reads CASSSILSEAFF. For the CDR3, the DNA is TGTGCCAGCAGCTCAATACTATCTGAAGCTTTCTTT.